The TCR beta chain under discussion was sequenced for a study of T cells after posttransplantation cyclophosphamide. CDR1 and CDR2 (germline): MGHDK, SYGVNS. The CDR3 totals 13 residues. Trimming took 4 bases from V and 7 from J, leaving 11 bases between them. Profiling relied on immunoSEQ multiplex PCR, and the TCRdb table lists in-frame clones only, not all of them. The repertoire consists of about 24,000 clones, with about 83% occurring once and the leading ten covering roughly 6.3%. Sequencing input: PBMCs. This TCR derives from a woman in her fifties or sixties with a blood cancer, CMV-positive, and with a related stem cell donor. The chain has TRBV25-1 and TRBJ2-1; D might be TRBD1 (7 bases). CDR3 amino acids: CASSVAGGNEQFF. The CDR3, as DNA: TGTGCCAGCAGTGTGGCAGGGGGGAATGAGCAGTTCTTC.